The 7 T cell receptor beta chains listed next were all sequenced from one sample in a study of cytomegalovirus exposure and HLA in healthy donors. Vbeta (60) and Jbeta (13) primers were used in the PCR. Some clones are missing from TCRdb's copy, which holds only in-frame ones; the method was immunoSEQ multiplex PCR. The sample lists fewer than 200,000 clones; 82% were seen once. The sample taken for sequencing was PBMCs. Every receptor here comes from a male donor in good health and CMV-seronegative.

Comments on this clone: The sample contains more than one DNA sequence encoding this CDR3. The chain employs TRBV7-9 and TRBJ1-2; D ambiguous. The CDR3 spans 11 residues. The V and J ends lost 5 bases and 6 bases respectively, with 7 bases between them. Germline CDR1 SEHNR, CDR2 FQNEAQ (reference sequence). In DNA form, the CDR3 reads TGTGCCAGCAGCCTGATAGATGGCTACACCTTC. As protein: CASSLIDGYTF.

The genes are TRBV9 and TRBJ2-5; 15 bases match TRBD2. Losses at the gene ends were 2 bases for V and 4 bases for J; bases not matched to a gene: 3. The CDR3 totals 16 residues. Germline CDR1 reads SGDLS; CDR2 reads YYNGEE. The CDR3, as DNA: TGTGCCAGCAGCGTGGGACTAGCGGGGGGAACAGAGACCCAGTACTTC. It yields the protein CASSVGLAGGTETQYF.

The V and J genes are TRBV7-9 and TRBJ1-5; no definite D call. The CDR3 totals 12 residues. In germline, CDR1 is SEHNR, CDR2 FQNEAQ (reference sequence). V was trimmed by 5 bases and J by 5 bases, leaving 7 bases between them. The CDR3, as DNA: TGTGCCAGCAGCAGACTTTATCAGCCCCAGCATTTT. This encodes CASSRLYQPQHF.

The CDR3 bases are TGTGCCTGGAGTACCCACACCCTTTCCGCTTTCTTT. Its protein product is CAWSTHTLSAFF. This chain connects TRBV30 to TRBJ1-1; D gene uncertain. The CDR3 sequence is 12 residues long. The V gene's germline CDR1 is GTSNPN and CDR2 SVGIG (reference sequence). Trimming shortened V by 2 bases and J by 11 bases, and 15 bases separated the two germline ends.

This rearrangement joins TRBV13 to TRBJ2-3; 7 nucleotides agree with TRBD2. J lost 7 bases, V lost 2 bases, and 9 bases had no gene match. The germline gives CDR1 PRHDT, CDR2 FYEKMQ (reference sequence). This CDR3 region has 15 residues. The CDR3 spells CASSLRLRGGYTQYF. In DNA, the CDR3 is TGTGCCAGCAGCTTAAGGTTGCGCGGGGGTTATACGCAGTATTTT.

This clone was recorded once. The rearrangement uses TRBV7-8 and TRBJ2-2, with 12 bases matching TRBD2. The CDR3 has 15 residues. The ends lost 5 bases at V and 7 bases at J; junction bases unmatched: 5. Germline V gene lookup returns CDR1 SGHVS and CDR2 FQNEAQ. Written as DNA, the CDR3 is TGTGCCAGCAGCCGACTAGCGGGAGTACGCGGGGAGCTGTTTTTT. Amino acid sequence: CASSRLAGVRGELFF.

In the case of this clone: The germline gene is not matched at one end of the junction; a read error may be the cause. The chain has TRBV12-5 and TRBJ2-1; a weak D match, TRBD2 (5 bases). The V gene's germline CDR1 is LGHNT and CDR2 FRNRAP. The CDR3 length is 16 residues. The CDR3 DNA follows: TGTGCTAGTGGATTGGAGAGGGAGAGGGTGTTGTATGAGCAGTTCTTC. Translated: CASGLERERVLYEQFF.